Below, 20 T cell receptor beta chains from the same sample are listed, as sequenced in a study of shared clonotypes between healthy human individuals. Clones were read by immunoSEQ multiplex PCR, and TCRdb kept only the in-frame ones, dropping some. The sample lists about 180,000 clones; approximately 95% were seen once. The source material was naive CD4+ T cells sorted from blood. Subset noted: CD45RA+ positively selected. The receptor source for this set is a woman aged 25 to 39 in good health.

V usage is TRBV2 and J usage is TRBJ2-4; no firm D call. Germline lookup yields CDR1 SNHLY and CDR2 FYNNEI. This CDR3 is 13 amino acids long. The germline V and J ends were trimmed by 8 bases and 1 base, with 9 bases remaining between them. The CDR3 protein is CASLELAKNIQYF. In DNA, the CDR3 is TGTGCCAGCCTGGAATTGGCCAAAAACATTCAGTACTTC. Full variable domain (rest looked up from reference TRBV2 and TRBJ2-4): EPEVTQTPSHQVTQMGQEVILRCVPISNHLYFYWYRQILGQKVEFLVSFYNNEISEKSEIFDDQFSVERPDGSNFTLKIRSTKLEDSAMYFCASLELAKNIQYFGAGTRLSVL.

V and J are TRBV18 and TRBJ2-2; D is perhaps TRBD1 or TRBD2 (5 bases each). V was pared by 1 base and J by 3 bases, with 9 bases between. CDR1 is KGHSH, CDR2 LQKENI, per germline. This CDR3 spans 15 amino acids. The CDR3 loop is CASSPRGSDTGELFF. In DNA form, the CDR3 reads TGTGCCAGCTCACCACGGGGGAGCGACACCGGGGAGCTGTTTTTT.

The chain employs TRBV5-4 and TRBJ2-1, with 10 nucleotides matching TRBD2. This CDR3 comprises 15 residues. With 5 bases clipped from V and 5 bases from J, the junction kept 7 bases outside the gene matches. CDR1 SGHNT and CDR2 YYREEE come from the germline V gene (reference sequence). The CDR3 reads CASSSTSGDHNEQFF. DNA for the CDR3: TGTGCCAGCAGTTCAACTAGCGGGGATCACAATGAGCAGTTCTTC.

The gene calls are TRBV7-6 and TRBJ2-7, with 9 positions matching TRBD2. V lost 0 bases and J lost 2; bases outside the gene matches: 5. In germline, CDR1 is SGHVS, CDR2 FNYEAQ. CDR3 length equals 16 residues. The CDR3 region is CASSLAAGGQAYEQYF. DNA for the CDR3: TGTGCCAGCAGCTTAGCAGCGGGAGGACAAGCCTACGAGCAGTACTTC. The full variable domain, rest sourced from reference TRBV7-6 and TRBJ2-7, is GAGVSQSPRYKVTKRGQDVALRCDPISGHVSLYWYRQALGQGPEFLTYFNYEAQQDKSGLPNDRFSAERPEGSISTLTIQRTEQRDSAMYRCASSLAAGGQAYEQYFGPGTRLTVT.

This clone was seen a handful of times. V and J are TRBV30 and TRBJ2-7, with 7 bases lining up with TRBD2. Looked up from germline, CDR1 is GTSNPN and CDR2 is SVGIG (reference sequence). The ends lost 3 bases at V and 3 bases at J; junction bases unmatched: 2. CDR3 length: 12 residues. CDR3 loop: CAWRRDYYEQYF. The CDR3 DNA follows: TGTGCCTGGAGGCGGGACTACTACGAGCAGTACTTC.

The CDR3 reads CASSYSIGSGNNEQFF. CDR3 DNA sequence: TGTGCCAGCAGTTACTCGATTGGTAGCGGGAACAATGAGCAGTTCTTC. The chain carries TRBV6-5 and TRBJ2-1; 8 positions agree with TRBD2. This CDR3 is built from 16 residues. The germline CDR1 and CDR2 sequences are MNHEY and SVGAGI. Trimming cost V 0 bases and J 5 bases; bases outside gene matches: 6.

The CDR3 loop reads CASSPTSGSPHEQYF. The CDR3 DNA is TGTGCCAGCAGCCCTACTAGCGGGTCTCCCCACGAGCAGTACTTC. V is TRBV7-2 and J is TRBJ2-7; TRBD2 aligns across 9 bases. The germline V gene encodes CDR1 SGHTA and CDR2 FQGNSA. This CDR3 region has 15 residues. V dropped 5 bases and J dropped 5; count of bases not matched to a gene: 10. The whole variable domain, filled in from reference TRBV7-2 and TRBJ2-7, reads GAGVSQSPSNKVTEKGKDVELRCDPISGHTALYWYRQSLGQGLEFLIYFQGNSAPDKSGLPSDRFSAERTGGSVSTLTIQRTQQEDSAVYLCASSPTSGSPHEQYFGPGTRLTVT.

The genes are TRBV5-1 and TRBJ2-7, with D uncertain. CDR1 SGHRS and CDR2 YFSETQ come from the germline V gene. Trimming removed 4 bases from V and 2 bases from J, with 19 bases in between. The CDR3 length is 16 residues. CDR3 nucleotide sequence: TGCGCCAGCAGCCCCGACAACCACCTAAGCACCTACGAGCAGTACTTC. This translates into CASSPDNHLSTYEQYF.

This chain joins TRBV2 and TRBJ1-5, with TRBD1 identical over 8 bases. The CDR3 spans 14 residues. Germline V gene sequence: CDR1 SNHLY, CDR2 FYNNEI. V lost 6 bases and J lost 1; bases outside the gene matches: 2. CDR3 in DNA: TGTGCCAGCAGGGACAGGGCGAGCAATCAGCCCCAGCATTTT. This sequence encodes CASRDRASNQPQHF.

This sequence joins TRBV19 and TRBJ1-4; 9 bases align to TRBD1. The CDR3 covers 15 residues. V lost 6 bases, J lost 7 bases, and 9 bases stayed unmatched. Germline V gives CDR1 LNHDA, CDR2 SQIVND (reference sequence). In DNA, the CDR3 is TGTGCCAGTAGCCGCAACAGGGGGCTTAGTGAAAAACTGTTTTTT. It is translated as CASSRNRGLSEKLFF. Complete variable domain (other parts from reference TRBV19 and TRBJ1-4): DGGITQSPKYLFRKEGQNVTLSCEQNLNHDAMYWYRQDPGQGLRLIYYSQIVNDFQKGDIAEGYSVSREKKESFPLTVTSAQKNPTAFYLCASSRNRGLSEKLFFGSGTQLSVL.

The V call is TRBV30, the J call TRBJ1-1; TRBD1 is a possible D gene (5 bases). This CDR3 is built from 11 residues. Germline CDR1 reads GTSNPN; CDR2 reads SVGIG (reference sequence). Trimming pared 3 bases from V and 8 bases from J, leaving 10 bases between. CDR3 sequence reads: CAWSQGGEAFF. As DNA, the CDR3 is TGTGCCTGGAGCCAGGGCGGCGAAGCTTTCTTT.

V gene TRBV10-1 combines with J gene TRBJ2-7; D may correspond to TRBD1 or TRBD2 (5 bases each). The CDR3 is 15 amino acids. V shed 10 bases and J shed 0 bases, with 19 bases lying between them. Germline CDR1 reads WNHNN; CDR2 reads SYGVQD (reference sequence). DNA of the CDR3: TGCGCCAAAAAACTCGGGACGACCTACTCCTACGAGCAGTACTTC. The encoded protein is CAKKLGTTYSYEQYF.

This clone was observed a handful of times. The genes are TRBV29-1 and TRBJ1-2; TRBD1 aligns across 8 bases. The germline CDR1 and CDR2 sequences are SQVTM and ANQGSEA. V gave up 4 bases and J gave up 6 bases; unmatched junction bases: 1. The CDR3 has 11 residues. The CDR3 sequence is CSVGQGNGYTF. Here the CDR3 DNA reads TGCAGCGTTGGACAGGGGAATGGCTACACCTTC.

The CDR3 is CASSPGGTGYGYTF. The CDR3 DNA reads TGTGCCAGCAGCCCTGGAGGGACAGGGTATGGCTACACCTTC. This chain uses TRBV5-4 with TRBJ1-2; 9 bases align to TRBD1. CDR3 length: 14 residues. Unmatched junction bases numbered 6, after V lost 4 bases and J lost 5 bases. Germline V lookup: CDR1 SGHNT, CDR2 YYREEE (reference sequence).

CDR3 region: CASSASYEQYF. CDR3 sequence (DNA): TGTGCCAGCAGTGCCAGCTACGAGCAGTACTTC. J is TRBJ2-7 and V is TRBV6-5; D is uncertain. Trimming took off 5 bases at V and 3 bases at J, with 5 bases between the two ends. Per germline, CDR1 MNHEY and CDR2 SVGAGI. This CDR3 is 11 amino acids long.

The rearrangement links TRBV5-4 to TRBJ2-5; 9 positions agree with TRBD1. CDR1 and CDR2 from the germline V gene are SGHNT and YYREEE (reference sequence). The CDR3 is 16 residues long. J was trimmed by 1 base and V by 0 bases; bases with no gene match: 4. The CDR3 reads CASSLAGQGIQETQYF. DNA for the CDR3: TGTGCCAGCAGCTTGGCAGGACAGGGGATCCAAGAGACCCAGTACTTC. The whole variable domain, filled in from reference TRBV5-4 and TRBJ2-5, reads ETGVTQSPTHLIKTRGQQVTLRCSSQSGHNTVSWYQQALGQGPQFIFQYYREEENGRGNFPPRFSGLQFPNYSSELNVNALELDDSALYLCASSLAGQGIQETQYFGPGTRLLVL.

The rearrangement joins TRBV5-1 to TRBJ2-1; 12 nucleotides agree with TRBD2. V shed 4 bases, J shed 7 bases, and the junction held 6 bases outside the gene matches. The CDR3 is 15 residues long. Germline V gives CDR1 SGHRS, CDR2 YFSETQ. CDR3 nucleotides: TGCGCCAGCAGCAACGGACTAGCGGGAAGGAATGAGCAGTTCTTC. It translates to CASSNGLAGRNEQFF.

V gene TRBV7-9 combines with J gene TRBJ1-1, with D hard to call. Trimming left V 5 bases short and J 4 bases short, with 20 bases between. The CDR3 contains 16 residues. Germline-derived CDR1 and CDR2 are SEHNR and FQNEAQ (reference sequence). The CDR3 sequence is CASSEFEGIGVTEAFF. The CDR3 coding sequence is TGTGCCAGCAGCGAATTCGAAGGGATCGGTGTCACTGAAGCTTTCTTT.

The chain links TRBV10-3 to TRBJ1-2; 9 positions agree with TRBD1. After removal of 0 bases from V and 4 bases from J, the junction contained 9 bases not matched to a gene. Germline V CDR1 and CDR2: ENHRY, SYGVKD. The CDR3 sequence is 17 residues long. CDR3 region: CAISESMGQGIGYGYTF. CDR3 coding DNA: TGTGCCATCAGTGAGTCGATGGGACAGGGTATCGGCTATGGCTACACCTTC.

The chain recombines TRBV28 with TRBJ1-5; 9 bases fit TRBD1. CDR3 size: 15 residues. J gave up 6 bases and V 5 bases, and 8 bases lay outside the gene matches. Germline V gene lookup returns CDR1 MDHEN and CDR2 SYDVKM. Here the CDR3 DNA reads TGTGCCAGCAGTCCCGGGGACAGGGATAGTCAGCCCCAGCATTTT. It is translated as CASSPGDRDSQPQHF.